A selection of T cell receptor beta chains follows, all from one sample in a study of shared clonotypes between healthy human individuals. Clones were read by immunoSEQ multiplex PCR, and TCRdb kept only the in-frame ones, dropping some. The sample has millions of clones; around 94% are singletons. Sequencing was done on a sample of naive CD4+ T cells sorted from blood. These receptors all come from a man between 18 and 35 years old in good health. Each CDR3 is given with its conserved first and last residue. Fields, in order: V gene, clone size, J gene, D gene, CDR3 DNA, CDR3 protein. D genes are given only for firm matches. Some rows have no size entry. The others give once, few or many, or a class for an expanded clone.

>TRBV19|.|TRBJ1-2|.
TGTGCCAGTAAAGGACAGCTCTATGGCTACACCTTC
CASKGQLYGYTF
>TRBV18|.|TRBJ2-7|.
TGTGCCAGCTCACCTGCGCCGAGCTCCTACGAGCAGTACTTC
CASSPAPSSYEQYF
>TRBV19|few|TRBJ1-1|.
TGTGCCAGTAGTATTACAGGAAACACTGAAGCTTTCTTT
CASSITGNTEAFF
>TRBV5-1|.|TRBJ1-1|TRBD1
TGCGCCAGCAGCTACGGGACAGGGGGTCTCATGAACACTGAAGCTTTCTTT
CASSYGTGGLMNTEAFF
>TRBV6-1|.|TRBJ2-7|TRBD1
TGTGCCAGCAGTGTGACAGGGTCCTACGAGCAGTACTTC
CASSVTGSYEQYF
>TRBV5-1|.|TRBJ2-2|.
TGCGCCAGCAGCACCACCAGGGGCACCGATACCGGGGAGCTGTTTTTT
CASSTTRGTDTGELFF
>TRBV27|.|TRBJ2-7|TRBD1
TGTGCCAGCAGTTTCCAGGGGGCTAGCGAGCAGTACTTC
CASSFQGASEQYF
>TRBV7-9|.|TRBJ2-5|TRBD2
TGTGCCAGCAGCTTACAACCAGGGCGGGGGTACCAAGAGACCCAGTACTTC
CASSLQPGRGYQETQYF
>TRBV6-5|.|TRBJ1-5|.
TGTGCCAGCAGTAGGGGTCAGAATCAGCCCCAGCATTTT
CASSRGQNQPQHF
>TRBV18|once|TRBJ2-5|.
TGTGCCAGCTCTCCCGGGGTTGAGGAGACCCAGTACTTC
CASSPGVEETQYF
>TRBV15|.|TRBJ2-5|TRBD2
TGTGCCACCAGCAGGGCCGGGGGGGCGGAGACCCAGTACTTC
CATSRAGGAETQYF
>TRBV2|.|TRBJ2-7|TRBD2
TGTGCCAGCAGGGCGACCACTAGCGGGGTAGGCTACGAGCAGTACTTC
CASRATTSGVGYEQYF
>TRBV5-1|.|TRBJ2-3|TRBD2
TGCGCCAGCAGCCCGGGGCTAGCGGCCACTAGCACAGATACGCAGTATTTT
CASSPGLAATSTDTQYF
>TRBV11-2|.|TRBJ2-2|.
TGTGCCAGCAGCTTGATGAGAGGGAGAGGGACCGGGGAGCTGTTTTTT
CASSLMRGRGTGELFF
>TRBV5-1|once|TRBJ2-2|TRBD2
TGCGCCAGCGGGGACTACCTGAACACCGGGGAGCTGTTTTTT
CASGDYLNTGELFF
>TRBV2|once|TRBJ2-7|.
TGTGCCGCAATGCAAGGGGTTTTTTCCTACGAGCAGTACTTC
CAAMQGVFSYEQYF
>TRBV2|.|TRBJ1-1|.
TGTGCCAGCAAGGGAGGACCCACGGGGACTGAAGCTTTCTTT
CASKGGPTGTEAFF
>TRBV7-2|.|TRBJ2-3|TRBD2
TGTGCCAGCACCCTTAGCGGGAGAAAAGGGGGCACAGATACGCAGTATTTT
CASTLSGRKGGTDTQYF
>TRBV14|.|TRBJ1-1|.
TGTGCCAGCAGCCAAGTCCCTGCGTCTGAAGCTTTCTTT
CASSQVPASEAFF
>TRBV19|.|TRBJ1-6|.
TGTGCCAGTAGGGAAACCAATTCACCCCTCCACTTT
CASRETNSPLHF
>TRBV9|.|TRBJ2-6|.
TGTGCCAGCAGCGCAAAGTCTAACAGTACTGGGGCCAACGTCCTGACTTTC
CASSAKSNSTGANVLTF
>TRBV28|few|TRBJ1-6|TRBD1
TGTGCCAGCAGCTCAGGACAGGGGGCTAAGAATTCACCCCTCCACTTT
CASSSGQGAKNSPLHF
>TRBV10-3|.|TRBJ2-1|TRBD2
TGTGCCATCAGTGGCCCAGCGGGGAGGAATGAGCAGTTCTTC
CAISGPAGRNEQFF
>TRBV6-1|.|TRBJ1-2|.
TGTGCCAGCAGTGAAAACAACTATGGCTACACCTTC
CASSENNYGYTF
>TRBV7-9|.|TRBJ1-5|.
TGTGCCAGCAGCTTAGTGGCGTTGGGCAGGGAACAGCCCCAGCATTTT
CASSLVALGREQPQHF
>TRBV10-3|.|TRBJ1-3|.
TGTGCCATCAGTGTTTTGGCCGGGAGCGGAAACACCATATATTTT
CAISVLAGSGNTIYF
>TRBV6-1|.|TRBJ2-1|.
TGTGCCAGCAGTGCTACGAGTCTCAATGAGCAGTTCTTC
CASSATSLNEQFF
>TRBV7-9|.|TRBJ1-6|TRBD1
TGTGCCAGCAGTTTACAGGGGTCCACCTATAATTCACCCCTCCACTTT
CASSLQGSTYNSPLHF
>TRBV2|.|TRBJ2-3|TRBD2
TGTGCCAGCAGGCAAGTTAGCGGGGGGACAGATACGCAGTATTTT
CASRQVSGGTDTQYF
>TRBV6-5|.|TRBJ1-6|.
TGTGCCAGCAGTTTTTCCCGGGACACCTATAATTCACCCCTCCACTTT
CASSFSRDTYNSPLHF
>TRBV2|.|TRBJ2-7|TRBD2
TGTGCCAGCAAGATACAAGGACTAGCGGGATACGAGCAGTACTTC
CASKIQGLAGYEQYF
>TRBV20-1|once|TRBJ2-5|.
TGCAGTGCTCGTGGAGAGACCCAGTACTTC
CSARGETQYF
>TRBV9|once|TRBJ2-5|.
TGTGCCAGCAGCGCCAGGGTAGCGGAAGAGACCCAGTACTTC
CASSARVAEETQYF
>TRBV7-9|.|TRBJ1-2|.
TGTGCCAGCAGCTATCAGGGGAGTGGCTACACCTTC
CASSYQGSGYTF
>TRBV6-6|.|TRBJ2-7|.
TGTGCCAGCAGAGAGGACAGCACTAGGTCTGGGGAGCAGTACTTC
CASREDSTRSGEQYF
>TRBV5-1|.|TRBJ2-1|TRBD2
TGCGCCAGCAGCTTGCTAGCGGGAGGGCCAGATGGGCAGTTCTTC
CASSLLAGGPDGQFF
>TRBV11-2|.|TRBJ2-7|TRBD2
TGTGCCAGCAGCTCTCGATCTAGCGGGTTCTCCTACGAGCAGTACTTC
CASSSRSSGFSYEQYF
>TRBV9|.|TRBJ2-5|TRBD1
TGTGCCAGCAGCGCCCAGACAGGGGGCGGGGAGACCCAGTACTTC
CASSAQTGGGETQYF
>TRBV14|.|TRBJ2-5|TRBD1
TGTGCCAGCAGCCTTCTACAGGGGGCAACAGAGACCCAGTACTTC
CASSLLQGATETQYF
>TRBV7-2|.|TRBJ2-1|TRBD2
TGTGCCAGCAGCTTATTGGGGGGGACTAGCGGAAAATACAATGAGCAGTTCTTC
CASSLLGGTSGKYNEQFF
>TRBV5-1|.|TRBJ2-3|TRBD2
TGCGCCAGCAGCTTCGGAGCGGGGGGCCCAGATACGCAGTATTTT
CASSFGAGGPDTQYF
>TRBV7-9|.|TRBJ1-2|TRBD1
TGTGCCAGCAGCCCACAACTGACAGGGGCCCTATCTAACTATGGCTACACCTTC
CASSPQLTGALSNYGYTF
>TRBV30|.|TRBJ1-1|.
TGTGCCTGGAGTGCTCCCGAATCGGCTTTCTTT
CAWSAPESAFF
>TRBV27|.|TRBJ2-2|.
TGTGCCAGCACCTCAAGGATGCTTGCCGGGGAGCTGTTTTTT
CASTSRMLAGELFF
>TRBV11-2|.|TRBJ1-3|.
TGTGCCAGCAGCTTAGAATACAGTCTCTCTGGAAACACCATATATTTT
CASSLEYSLSGNTIYF
>TRBV10-2|.|TRBJ2-1|TRBD2
TGCGCCAGCAGTGAGAGTCGGGGGGGCCCTTCCTCCTACAATGAGCAGTTCTTC
CASSESRGGPSSYNEQFF
>TRBV18|.|TRBJ2-3|TRBD2
TGTGCCAGCTCACCAATGGCGGGAGTCCCCGTAGATACGCAGTATTTT
CASSPMAGVPVDTQYF
>TRBV4-3|.|TRBJ2-1|TRBD2
TGCGCCAGCAGCCGCCCGGGACTAGCGGGACCGTTGATACACAATGAGCAGTTCTTC
CASSRPGLAGPLIHNEQFF
>TRBV2|.|TRBJ2-2|.
TGTGCCAGCGGGGACTCGGAGAACACCGGGGAGCTGTTTTTT
CASGDSENTGELFF
>TRBV10-2|.|TRBJ1-2|.
TGCGCCAGCAGCCCCAGGGTAGGAGGCTACACCTTC
CASSPRVGGYTF
>TRBV5-1|.|TRBJ2-7|TRBD2
TGCGCCAGCAGTTACCTTAGCGGGAGGACCTACGAGCAGTACTTC
CASSYLSGRTYEQYF
>TRBV30|once|TRBJ1-2|.
TGTGCCTGGACCCCCGGACCGGGCTATGGCTACACCTTC
CAWTPGPGYGYTF
>TRBV19|.|TRBJ2-1|TRBD2
TGTGCCAGTAGTCCTGGACTAGCGGGGGGAGGATACAATGAGCAGTTCTTC
CASSPGLAGGGYNEQFF
>TRBV5-4|.|TRBJ2-7|.
TGTGCCAGCAGCTTTGGCTCAGGGTGGTACGAGCAGTACTTC
CASSFGSGWYEQYF